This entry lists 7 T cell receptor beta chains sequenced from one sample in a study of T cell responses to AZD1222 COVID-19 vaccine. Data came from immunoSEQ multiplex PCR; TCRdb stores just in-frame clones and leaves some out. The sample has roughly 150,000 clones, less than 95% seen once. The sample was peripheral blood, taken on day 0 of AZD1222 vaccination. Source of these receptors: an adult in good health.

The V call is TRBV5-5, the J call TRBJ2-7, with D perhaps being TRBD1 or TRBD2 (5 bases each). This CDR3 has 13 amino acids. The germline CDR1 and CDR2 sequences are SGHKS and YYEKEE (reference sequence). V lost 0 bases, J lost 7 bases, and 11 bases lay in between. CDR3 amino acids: CASSLVRDGEQYF. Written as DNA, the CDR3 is TGTGCCAGCAGCTTGGTCAGGGACGGGGAGCAGTACTTC.

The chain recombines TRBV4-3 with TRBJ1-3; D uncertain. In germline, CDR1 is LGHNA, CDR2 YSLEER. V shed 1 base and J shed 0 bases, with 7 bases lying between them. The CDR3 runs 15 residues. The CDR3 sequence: CASSQAIYSGNTIYF. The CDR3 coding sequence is TGCGCCAGCAGCCAAGCTATATACTCTGGAAACACCATATATTTT.

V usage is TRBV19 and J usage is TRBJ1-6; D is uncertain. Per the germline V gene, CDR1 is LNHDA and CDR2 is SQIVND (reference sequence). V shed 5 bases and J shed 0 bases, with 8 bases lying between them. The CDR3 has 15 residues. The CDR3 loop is CASSLASSYNSPLHF. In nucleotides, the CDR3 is TGTGCCAGTAGTTTGGCCAGCTCCTATAATTCACCCCTCCACTTT.

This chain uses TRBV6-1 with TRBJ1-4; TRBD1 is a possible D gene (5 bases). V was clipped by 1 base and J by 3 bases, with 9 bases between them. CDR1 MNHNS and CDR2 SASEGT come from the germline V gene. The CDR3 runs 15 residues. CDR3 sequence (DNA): TGTGCCAGCAGTGAAGTTGACAGCCCTAATGAAAAACTGTTTTTT. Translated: CASSEVDSPNEKLFF.

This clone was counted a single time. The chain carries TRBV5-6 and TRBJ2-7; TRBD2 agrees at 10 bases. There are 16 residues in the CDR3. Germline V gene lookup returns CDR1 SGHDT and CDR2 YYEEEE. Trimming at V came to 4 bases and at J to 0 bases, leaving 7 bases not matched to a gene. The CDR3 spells CASSPLLAGDSYEQYF. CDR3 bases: TGTGCCAGCAGCCCCCTCCTAGCGGGAGACTCCTACGAGCAGTACTTC.

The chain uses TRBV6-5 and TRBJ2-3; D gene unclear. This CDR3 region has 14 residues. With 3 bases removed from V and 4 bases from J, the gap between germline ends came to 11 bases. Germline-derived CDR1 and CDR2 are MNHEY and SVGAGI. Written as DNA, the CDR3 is TGTGCCAGCAGTTATGGCCCTATGGCAGATACGCAGTATTTT. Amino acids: CASSYGPMADTQYF.

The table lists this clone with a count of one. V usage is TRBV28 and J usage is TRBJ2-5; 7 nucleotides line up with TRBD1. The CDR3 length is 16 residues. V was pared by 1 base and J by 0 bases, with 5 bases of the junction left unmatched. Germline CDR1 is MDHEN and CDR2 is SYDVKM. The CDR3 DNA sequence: TGTGCCAGCAGTTTATATACAGGGGCTTACCAAGAGACCCAGTACTTC. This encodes CASSLYTGAYQETQYF. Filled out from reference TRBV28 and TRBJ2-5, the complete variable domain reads DVKVTQSSRYLVKRTGEKVFLECVQDMDHENMFWYRQDPGLGLRLIYFSYDVKMKEKGDIPEGYSVSREKKERFSLILESASTNQTSMYLCASSLYTGAYQETQYFGPGTRLLVL.